Listed here are 25 T cell receptor beta chains from one sample, sequenced in a study of blood T cell repertoires in COVID-19. Using immunoSEQ multiplex PCR, the repertoire was profiled, and TCRdb retains in-frame clones only, with some absent. Here the sample spans 300,000 to 400,000 clones, more than 75% being singletons. The sample comprised PBMCs or T cells enriched from blood (not recorded which). These receptor sequences come from a woman aged 30 to 39 with acute COVID-19.

CDR3 coding DNA: TGTGCCACCAGTGACCCTGACAGAGTGTCCTACAATGAGCAGTTCTTC. Translated, it gives CATSDPDRVSYNEQFF. The rearrangement uses TRBV24-1 and TRBJ2-1; a weak D match, TRBD1 (5 bases). Germline CDR1 and CDR2: KGHDR and SFDVKD. CDR3 length: 16 residues. Trimming stripped 4 bases from V and 1 base from J, with 13 bases between.

The chain has TRBV2 and TRBJ2-1; D is possibly TRBD1 (5 bases). V gave up 8 bases and J gave up 7 bases, with 15 bases separating them. Looked up from germline, CDR1 is SNHLY and CDR2 is FYNNEI. This CDR3 comprises 13 residues. The chain's CDR3 is CASGATLGNEQFF. Written as DNA, the CDR3 is TGTGCCAGCGGGGCGACCCTCGGAAATGAGCAGTTCTTC.

The V gene is TRBV7-3, the J gene TRBJ2-1; 9 nucleotides line up with TRBD2. Unmatched junction bases numbered 2, after V lost 3 bases and J lost 2 bases. This CDR3 comprises 15 residues. Germline lookup yields CDR1 SGHTA and CDR2 FQGTGA. CDR3 residues: CASSFASGAYNEQFF. For the CDR3, the DNA is TGTGCCAGCAGCTTTGCTAGCGGGGCCTACAATGAGCAGTTCTTC.

The J gene is TRBJ2-7, the V gene TRBV7-8; possible D gene TRBD1, 6 bases. Germline V gene sequence: CDR1 SGHVS, CDR2 FQNEAQ. The CDR3 spans 17 residues. The ends were cut back, 2 bases at V and 3 bases at J, with 20 bases in the middle. In nucleotides, the CDR3 is TGTGCCAGCAGCTTATGGGCAGGGGAAAAGGCAGTCTACGAGCAGTACTTC. This gives the protein CASSLWAGEKAVYEQYF. Filled out from reference TRBV7-8 and TRBJ2-7, the complete variable domain reads GAGVSQSPRYKVAKRGQDVALRCDPISGHVSLFWYQQALGQGPEFLTYFQNEAQLDKSGLPSDRFFAERPEGSVSTLKIQRTQQEDSAVYLCASSLWAGEKAVYEQYFGPGTRLTVT.

This chain links TRBV9 with TRBJ1-1, with TRBD1 matching 8 bases. This CDR3 has 15 amino acids. Unmatched junction bases numbered 2, after V lost 0 bases and J lost 1 base. CDR1 is SGDLS, CDR2 YYNGEE, per germline. The DNA of the CDR3 is TGTGCCAGCAGCGTAGCCGGACAGGGGAACACTGAAGCTTTCTTT. Its translation: CASSVAGQGNTEAFF.

A single count supports this clone. The J gene is TRBJ2-2, the V gene TRBV19; 8 positions agree with TRBD1. This CDR3 is built from 16 residues. V lost 7 bases and J lost 7; bases outside the gene matches: 14. Germline CDR1 reads LNHDA; CDR2 reads SQIVND (reference sequence). Written as DNA, the CDR3 is TGTGCCAGTACCAGGCCCCCCACAGGGGGGATCGGGGAGCTGTTTTTT. It yields the protein CASTRPPTGGIGELFF.

V gene TRBV19 combines with J gene TRBJ2-7, with a weak D call TRBD1 (6 bases). The germline CDR1 and CDR2 sequences are LNHDA and SQIVND (reference sequence). This CDR3 contains 15 residues. V was shortened by 3 bases and J by 5 bases, with 17 bases between the two germline ends. CDR3 amino acids: CASSIRQGRRHEQYF. CDR3 DNA sequence: TGTGCCAGTAGTATTCGGCAGGGGCGAAGACACGAGCAGTACTTC.

This clone was detected once. This chain links TRBV10-3 with TRBJ2-1, with 9 bases matching TRBD2. V shed 5 bases, J shed 4 bases, and the junction held 6 bases outside the gene matches. Looked up from germline, CDR1 is ENHRY and CDR2 is SYGVKD. This CDR3 region has 15 residues. The CDR3 nucleotides are TGTGCCATCAGTACTGCGGGGGGGCGGTACAATGAGCAGTTCTTC. This gives the protein CAISTAGGRYNEQFF.

This clone occurred once. V gene TRBV7-8 combines with J gene TRBJ1-5; weak D call: TRBD1 (6 bases). Trimming shortened V by 1 base and J by 5 bases, and 15 bases separated the two germline ends. Germline assignment: CDR1 SGHVS and CDR2 FQNEAQ. The CDR3 spans 16 residues. CDR3 protein: CASSLGGQYPDQPQHF. CDR3 bases: TGTGCCAGCAGCTTAGGGGGGCAGTATCCAGATCAGCCCCAGCATTTT.

The V call is TRBV12-5, the J call TRBJ1-4, with D tentatively TRBD1 (6 bases). V gave up 0 bases and J gave up 6 bases, with 29 bases separating them. CDR1 is LGHNT and CDR2 is FRNRAP in the germline V gene. This CDR3 contains 21 residues. CDR3 bases: TGTGCTAGTGGTTTGGTACTAGGTCTTGACGTCGGGGCACAGGGCGATGAAAAACTGTTTTTT. The encoded protein is CASGLVLGLDVGAQGDEKLFF.

The V gene is TRBV11-3, the J gene TRBJ1-1; D possibly corresponds to TRBD1 (6 bases). CDR3 size: 13 residues. Trimming shortened V by 4 bases and J by 3 bases, and 9 bases separated the two germline ends. Germline CDR1 is SGHNT and CDR2 is YENEEA. This CDR3 reads CASSSKGDTEAFF. CDR3 in DNA: TGTGCCAGCAGCTCTAAGGGGGACACTGAAGCTTTCTTT.

J is TRBJ1-1 and V is TRBV7-6, with 7 bases identical to TRBD1. The CDR3 runs 17 residues. With 4 bases clipped from V and 1 base from J, the junction kept 12 bases outside the gene matches. From germline, CDR1 is SGHVS and CDR2 FNYEAQ. The CDR3 nucleotides read TGTGCCAGCAGCTCCTCGATGGGACAGCGTGCGAACACTGAAGCTTTCTTT. It yields the protein CASSSSMGQRANTEAFF.

The rearrangement joins TRBV24-1 to TRBJ2-7, with D perhaps matching TRBD2 (6 bases). The CDR3 sequence is 15 residues long. CDR1 and CDR2 from the germline V gene are KGHDR and SFDVKD. Between the trimmed V and J ends, which lost 5 bases and 6 bases, there was a span of 19 bases. The CDR3 DNA reads as TGTGCCACCAGTGTCGGCTACGGGGGAGGAATCGAGCAGTACTTC. It encodes CATSVGYGGGIEQYF.

V usage is TRBV10-3 and J usage is TRBJ1-3; 9 nucleotides match TRBD1. The germline CDR1 and CDR2 sequences are ENHRY and SYGVKD. Trimming at V came to 5 bases and at J to 3 bases, leaving 5 bases not matched to a gene. The CDR3 is made up of 15 amino acids. Here the CDR3 reads CAISTGTGNGNTIYF. The CDR3 DNA sequence: TGTGCCATCAGTACAGGGACAGGGAATGGAAACACCATATATTTT.

This clone was seen a single time. This chain links TRBV12-3 or TRBV12-4 with TRBJ1-2; a weak D match, TRBD1 (6 bases). Between the trimmed V and J ends, which lost 2 bases and 9 bases, there was a span of 10 bases. The CDR3 totals 12 residues. The CDR3 protein is CASSLQGNSYTF. CDR3 nucleotides: TGTGCCAGCAGTTTACAGGGGAATAGCTACACCTTC.

The V call is TRBV6-1, the J call TRBJ2-7, with D perhaps TRBD2 (6 bases). Looked up from germline, CDR1 is MNHNS and CDR2 is SASEGT. Trimming cost V 3 bases and J 3 bases, with 12 bases left between them. The CDR3 runs 14 residues. This CDR3 is CASSEAGTGYEQYF. The DNA for the CDR3 is TGTGCCAGCAGTGAGGCGGGGACCGGCTACGAGCAGTACTTC.

This rearrangement joins TRBV5-1 to TRBJ2-7, with a tentative D call TRBD1 (6 bases). Per the germline V gene, CDR1 is SGHRS and CDR2 is YFSETQ. The CDR3 covers 15 residues. V lost 0 bases to trimming and J lost 2 bases, with 12 bases between them. This CDR3 reads CASSLGSGVPYEQYF. The CDR3 bases are TGCGCCAGCAGCTTGGGGTCAGGGGTCCCCTACGAGCAGTACTTC.

V gene TRBV3-1 (or the pseudogene TRBV3-2) combines with J gene TRBJ1-2; 7 nucleotides line up with TRBD1. Germline V CDR1 and CDR2: LGHDT, YNNKEL (reference sequence). Unmatched junction bases numbered 13, after V lost 0 bases and J lost 6 bases. CDR3 length: 17 residues. CDR3 sequence reads: CASSQDGTDPTFDGYTF. Here the CDR3 DNA reads TGTGCCAGCAGCCAAGATGGGACAGATCCTACCTTTGATGGCTACACCTTC.

This clone was detected once. The V and J genes are TRBV15 and TRBJ2-1; 8 bases match TRBD2. This CDR3 has 17 residues. Germline V gives CDR1 LNHNV, CDR2 YYDKDF (reference sequence). Germline trimming cut 0 bases from V and 5 bases from J; bases unmatched to any gene: 9. CDR3 nucleotides: TGTGCCACCAGCAGAGATTTTGGCGGGGGGACTGACAATGAGCAGTTCTTC. It yields the protein CATSRDFGGGTDNEQFF.

The genes are TRBV30 and TRBJ2-7, with 12 bases aligning to TRBD1. After removal of 5 bases from V and 6 bases from J, the junction contained 8 bases not matched to a gene. The V gene's germline CDR1 is GTSNPN and CDR2 SVGIG (reference sequence). This CDR3 region has 14 residues. Here the CDR3 DNA reads TGTGCCTGGCTAAACAGGGACAGGGGGCGCGAGCAGTACTTC. Protein: CAWLNRDRGREQYF.

This clone was seen a few times. The CDR3 DNA reads TGTGCCAGCTCAGCCGTACGCGGGCCGGGTGGCTACACCTTC. Its protein is CASSAVRGPGGYTF. The V and J genes are TRBV7-2 and TRBJ1-2; D remains ambiguous. CDR3 length: 14 amino acids. The V end lost 8 bases, the J end lost 7 bases, and 20 bases lay between the germline ends. Germline CDR1 and CDR2: SGHTA and FQGNSA.

The chain links TRBV30 to TRBJ1-2; no definite D call. V dropped 3 bases and J dropped 4 bases, with 15 bases sitting between them. The germline V gene has CDR1 GTSNPN and CDR2 SVGIG (reference sequence). This CDR3 contains 14 residues. The CDR3: CAWRVAAVPYGYTF. The CDR3 nucleotides are TGTGCCTGGAGGGTAGCGGCGGTCCCCTATGGCTACACCTTC.

This chain connects TRBV18 to TRBJ1-3; TRBD1 agrees at 7 bases. The CDR3 is made up of 14 amino acids. V gave up 3 bases and J gave up 3 bases; unmatched junction bases: 2. Germline-derived CDR1 and CDR2 are KGHSH and LQKENI. The CDR3 loop reads CASSPGQRGNTIYF. The CDR3 nucleotides read TGTGCCAGCTCACCGGGACAGCGTGGAAACACCATATATTTT.

The chain joins TRBV5-8 to TRBJ2-7, with TRBD1 matching over 8 bases. This CDR3 is built from 14 residues. In germline, CDR1 is SGHTS, CDR2 YDEGEE. V lost 5 bases, J lost 2 bases, and 6 bases stayed unmatched. The CDR3 protein is CASRYRDRTYEQYF. The CDR3, as DNA: TGTGCCAGCAGGTACCGGGACAGGACCTACGAGCAGTACTTC.

The chain is built from TRBV15 and TRBJ1-3; D is unclear. Germline loops: CDR1 LNHNV, CDR2 YYDKDF (reference sequence). The V and J ends lost 1 base and 5 bases respectively, with 6 bases between them. The CDR3 is made up of 13 amino acids. CDR3 DNA: TGTGCCACCAGCAGAGGGGCAAGAAACACCATATATTTT. This encodes CATSRGARNTIYF.